The next 3 T cell receptor beta chains were all read from a single sample in a study of blood T cell repertoires in COVID-19. Assay: immunoSEQ multiplex PCR; the TCRdb copy retains only in-frame clones and omits some. The sample lists about 160,000 clones, around 82% occurring once. Specimen: peripheral blood. The receptors originated from a man between 60 and 75 years old who had recovered from COVID-19.

This chain connects TRBV5-1 to TRBJ2-1; maybe TRBD1 (6 bases). The CDR3 loop spans 17 amino acids. Germline V CDR1 and CDR2: SGHRS, YFSETQ. Trimming took off 3 bases at V and 9 bases at J, with 25 bases between the two ends. CDR3 sequence: CASSWTSGARMSAEQFF. Written as DNA, the CDR3 is TGCGCCAGCAGCTGGACTTCAGGGGCGAGAATGTCTGCTGAGCAGTTCTTC.

The chain recombines TRBV5-4 with TRBJ2-3; 7 bases fit TRBD2. Germline-derived CDR1 and CDR2 are SGHNT and YYREEE (reference sequence). Trimming cost V 2 bases and J 3 bases; bases outside gene matches: 9. The CDR3 has 16 amino acids. CDR3 in amino acids: CASSFSLTSSTDTQYF. The CDR3 DNA is TGTGCCAGCAGCTTTTCACTGACTAGCAGTACAGATACGCAGTATTTT.

J is TRBJ1-1 and V is TRBV15; 8 bases map to TRBD1. There are 17 residues in the CDR3. CDR1 and CDR2 from the germline V gene are LNHNV and YYDKDF (reference sequence). Trimming removed 1 base from V and 2 bases from J; junction bases left unmatched: 9. The CDR3 is CATSRGDRRATNTEAFF. CDR3 sequence (DNA): TGTGCCACCAGCAGAGGGGACAGGCGGGCGACAAACACTGAAGCTTTCTTT.